This T cell receptor beta chain was sequenced for a study of control samples from healthy donors and cancer patients. Sequencing used immunoSEQ multiplex PCR; TCRdb keeps in-frame clones, though not all of them. The table has 80,000 or so clones, roughly 90% seen once; the top ten hold less than 6%. The source of this sequence is a man aged 50-60 years in good health. Sequences were obtained from blood.

DNA of the CDR3: TGTGCCAGCAGTGATCGGGGTCCCTACGAGCAGTACTTC. This encodes CASSDRGPYEQYF. This chain uses TRBV2 with TRBJ2-7; TRBD2 might be the D (5 bases). CDR1 is SNHLY and CDR2 is FYNNEI in the germline V gene. The CDR3 sequence is 13 residues long. Trimming removed 3 bases at V and 2 bases at J, with 8 bases between.